This paragraph reports one T cell receptor (beta chain). The CDR3 has 15 amino acids. Germline CDR1 and CDR2: MDHEN and SYDVKM. V shed 4 bases and J shed 6 bases, with 17 bases lying between them. This sample was taken from a study of blood T cell repertoires in COVID-19. Overall study context: Samples came from the United States, Italy and Spain, spanning acute and convalescent COVID-19. T cells, B-cell-depleted T cells, or PBMCs supplied cDNA or gDNA.

The authors' processing: Quantification of nucleated cells was approximated via reference gene primer amplification. Assay: immunoSEQ multiplex PCR; the TCRdb copy retains only in-frame clones and omits some. V and J calls plus clone size are reproduced from that table; the DNA served to infer D and trimming. The sample holds approximately 150,000 clones, around 86% seen once. The source is a man at least 80 years old with acute or convalescent COVID-19. The sequenced sample consisted of peripheral blood. The V gene is TRBV28, the J gene TRBJ2-3, with D possibly being TRBD2 (6 bases). CDR3 amino acids: CASSSAPLGLDTQYF. CDR3 coding DNA: TGTGCCAGCAGTTCCGCGCCGTTGGGACTCGATACGCAGTATTTT.